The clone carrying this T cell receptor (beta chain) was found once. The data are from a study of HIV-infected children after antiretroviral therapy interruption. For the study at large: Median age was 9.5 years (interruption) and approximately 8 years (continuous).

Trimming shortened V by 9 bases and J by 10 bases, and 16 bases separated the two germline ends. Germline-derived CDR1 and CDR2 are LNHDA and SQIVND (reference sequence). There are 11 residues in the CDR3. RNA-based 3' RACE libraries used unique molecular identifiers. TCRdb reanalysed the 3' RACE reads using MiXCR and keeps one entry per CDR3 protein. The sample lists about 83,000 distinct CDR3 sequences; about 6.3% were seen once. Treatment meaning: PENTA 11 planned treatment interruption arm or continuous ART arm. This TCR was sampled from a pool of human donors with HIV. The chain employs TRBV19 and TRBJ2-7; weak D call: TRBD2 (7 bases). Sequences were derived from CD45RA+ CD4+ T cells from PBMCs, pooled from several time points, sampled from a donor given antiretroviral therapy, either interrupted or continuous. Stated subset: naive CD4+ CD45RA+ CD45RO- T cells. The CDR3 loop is CASRTGREQYF. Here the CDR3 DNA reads TGTGCCAGCAGAACAGGGAGGGAACAGTACTTC.